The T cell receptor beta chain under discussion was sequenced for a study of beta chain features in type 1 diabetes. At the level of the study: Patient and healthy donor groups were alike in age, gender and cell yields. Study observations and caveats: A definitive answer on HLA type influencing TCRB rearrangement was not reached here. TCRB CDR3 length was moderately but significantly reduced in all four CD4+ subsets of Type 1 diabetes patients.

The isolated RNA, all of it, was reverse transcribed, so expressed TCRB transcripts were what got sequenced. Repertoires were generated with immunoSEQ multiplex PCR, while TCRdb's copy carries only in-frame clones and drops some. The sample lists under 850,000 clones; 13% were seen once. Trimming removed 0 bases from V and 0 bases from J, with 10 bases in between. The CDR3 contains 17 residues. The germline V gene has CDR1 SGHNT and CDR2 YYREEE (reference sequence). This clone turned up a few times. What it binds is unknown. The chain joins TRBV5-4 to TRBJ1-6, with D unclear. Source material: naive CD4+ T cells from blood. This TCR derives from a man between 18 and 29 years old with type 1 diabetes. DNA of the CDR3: TGTGCCAGCAGCTTGGGACGTAAGAGCTCCTATAATTCACCCCTCCACTTT. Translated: CASSLGRKSSYNSPLHF.